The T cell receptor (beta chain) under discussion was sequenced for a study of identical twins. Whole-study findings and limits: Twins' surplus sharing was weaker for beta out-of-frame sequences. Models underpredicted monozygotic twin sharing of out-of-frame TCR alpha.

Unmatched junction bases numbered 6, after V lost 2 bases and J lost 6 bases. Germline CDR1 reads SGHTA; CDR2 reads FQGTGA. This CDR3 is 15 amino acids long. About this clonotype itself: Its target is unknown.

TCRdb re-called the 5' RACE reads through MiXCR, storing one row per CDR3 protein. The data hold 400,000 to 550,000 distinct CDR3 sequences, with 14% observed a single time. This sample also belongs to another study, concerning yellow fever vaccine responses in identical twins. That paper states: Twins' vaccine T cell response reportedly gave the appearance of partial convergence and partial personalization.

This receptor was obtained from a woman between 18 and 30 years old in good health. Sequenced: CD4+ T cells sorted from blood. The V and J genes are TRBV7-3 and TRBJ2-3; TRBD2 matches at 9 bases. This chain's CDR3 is CASSLYSGGSDTQYF. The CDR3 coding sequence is TGTGCCAGCAGCTTATATAGCGGGGGTTCCGATACGCAGTATTTT.